This passage covers 29 T cell receptor beta chains from one sample sequenced in a study of blood T cell repertoires in COVID-19. The data were produced by immunoSEQ multiplex PCR, yet TCRdb's version contains in-frame clones alone and is incomplete. The profile shows 36,000 or so clones, roughly nine tenths of them singletons. Sequenced input: peripheral blood. The receptors were gathered from a human donor in a cohort sampled during active COVID-19.

The V call is TRBV18, the J call TRBJ2-5, with D tentatively TRBD2 (7 bases). The CDR3 is 15 residues long. V was shortened by 3 bases and J by 2 bases, with 13 bases between the two germline ends. Germline CDR1 and CDR2: KGHSH and LQKENI. CDR3 loop: CASSPQGREQETQYF. The CDR3, as DNA: TGTGCCAGCTCACCCCAGGGGCGGGAGCAAGAGACCCAGTACTTC.

This sequence joins TRBV7-6 and TRBJ2-3, with TRBD1 matching 7 bases. The CDR3 totals 17 residues. V was pared by 4 bases and J by 0 bases, with 10 bases of the junction left unmatched. Germline CDR1 SGHVS, CDR2 FNYEAQ. CDR3 sequence (DNA): TGTGCCAGCAGCTCGGGAACAGGGGTTAGGAGCACAGATACGCAGTATTTT. This codes for CASSSGTGVRSTDTQYF.

The chain carries TRBV6-5 and TRBJ1-1, with unresolved D. CDR1 and CDR2 (germline): MNHEY, SVGAGI. This CDR3 contains 13 residues. V lost 2 bases to trimming and J lost 11 bases, with 15 bases between them. The CDR3 DNA reads TGTGCCAGCAGTTACCCGACCGGGGAGATGGCTTTCTTT. As protein: CASSYPTGEMAFF.

This clone was recorded once. V usage is TRBV6-5 and J usage is TRBJ2-5; tentative D call: TRBD1 (6 bases). Germline values: CDR1 MNHEY, CDR2 SVGAGI. The CDR3 is 15 residues long. V lost 2 bases and J 5 bases, leaving 15 bases between the germline ends. CDR3 nucleotide sequence: TGTGCCAGCAGTTACCTGCAAGGGGGTAGGGAGACCCAGTACTTC. Protein: CASSYLQGGRETQYF.

This chain connects TRBV30 to TRBJ1-5; D is possibly TRBD1 (6 bases). V lost 7 bases and J lost 1, with 11 bases in between. The CDR3 loop spans 13 amino acids. Per germline, CDR1 GTSNPN and CDR2 SVGIG (reference sequence). DNA for the CDR3: TGTGCCTTACGGACAGTAAGCAATCAGCCCCAGCATTTT. It codes for CALRTVSNQPQHF.

The chain has TRBV6-5 and TRBJ2-2; possible D gene TRBD2, 6 bases. The germline gives CDR1 MNHEY, CDR2 SVGAGI. The CDR3 extends over 13 amino acids. Trimming removed 7 bases from V and 9 bases from J, with 15 bases in between. The CDR3 spells CASTPGAGWELFF. In DNA, the CDR3 is TGTGCCAGCACCCCGGGAGCTGGATGGGAGCTGTTTTTT.

DNA for the CDR3: TGCGCCAGCAGCCCCGTGGGACAGCGGGAGGGAAACACCATATATTTT. This sequence encodes CASSPVGQREGNTIYF. J is TRBJ1-3 and V is TRBV5-1; the match to TRBD1 covers 7 bases. Germline V gene data show CDR1 as SGHRS and CDR2 as YFSETQ. V shed 4 bases, J shed 4 bases, and the junction held 11 bases outside the gene matches. This CDR3 spans 16 amino acids.

This clone was recorded only once. The V and J genes are TRBV19 and TRBJ2-7; 9 bases agree with TRBD1. Per germline, CDR1 LNHDA and CDR2 SQIVND (reference sequence). Trimming took 5 bases from V and 2 from J; bases not matched to a gene: 10. The length of the CDR3 is 16 residues. The CDR3 nucleotides are TGTGCCAGTAGTTCCACCCGGACAGGGGCACCCTACGAGCAGTACTTC. It specifies CASSSTRTGAPYEQYF.

This clone was seen only once. The chain links TRBV19 to TRBJ2-1; D is possibly TRBD2 (6 bases). The CDR3 runs 15 residues. V lost 2 bases to trimming and J lost 2 bases, with 10 bases between them. Germline values: CDR1 LNHDA, CDR2 SQIVND (reference sequence). The CDR3 bases are TGTGCCAGTAGTATACGGGAGTTCCCCTACAATGAGCAGTTCTTC. It encodes CASSIREFPYNEQFF. The whole variable domain, remainder taken from reference TRBV19 and TRBJ2-1, is DGGITQSPKYLFRKEGQNVTLSCEQNLNHDAMYWYRQDPGQGLRLIYYSQIVNDFQKGDIAEGYSVSREKKESFPLTVTSAQKNPTAFYLCASSIREFPYNEQFFGPGTRLTVL.

This sequence joins TRBV18 and TRBJ2-1; 10 bases are a match to TRBD2. With V trimmed by 8 bases and J by 0 bases, 1 base remained unmatched. Germline V CDR1 and CDR2: KGHSH, LQKENI. This CDR3 contains 14 residues. CDR3 in DNA: TGTGCCAGCGCTAGCGGGAGCTCCTACAATGAGCAGTTCTTC. Translating gives CASASGSSYNEQFF.

DNA for the CDR3: TGTGCCAGTAGTACCCGGGACAGGGTACCCTATGGCTACACCTTC. It yields the protein CASSTRDRVPYGYTF. The chain is built from TRBV19 and TRBJ1-2, with 9 bases matching TRBD1. This CDR3 comprises 15 residues. Germline loops: CDR1 LNHDA, CDR2 SQIVND (reference sequence). Germline trimming cut 4 bases from V and 4 bases from J; bases unmatched to any gene: 7.

The chain has TRBV28 and TRBJ1-5; TRBD1 aligns across 11 bases. This CDR3 has 14 amino acids. V trimming: 5 bases; J trimming: 8 bases; junction bases outside the gene matches: 5. The germline CDR1 and CDR2 sequences are MDHEN and SYDVKM. The DNA for the CDR3 is TGTGCCAGCAGTACGGACAGGGGGCGCAAGCCCCAGCATTTT. Translation: CASSTDRGRKPQHF.

The chain is built from TRBV19 and TRBJ1-5; possible D gene TRBD1, 6 bases. The CDR3 length is 13 residues. V lost 8 bases and J lost 0, with 8 bases in between. The germline gives CDR1 LNHDA, CDR2 SQIVND (reference sequence). The CDR3 region is CASGTNSNQPQHF. CDR3 nucleotides: TGTGCCAGTGGGACAAATAGCAATCAGCCCCAGCATTTT.

V gene TRBV27 combines with J gene TRBJ2-2; tentatively, D is TRBD2 (6 bases). There are 15 residues in the CDR3. Per the germline V gene, CDR1 is MNHEY and CDR2 is SMNVEV (reference sequence). Trimming cost V 3 bases and J 0 bases, with 8 bases left between them. CDR3 sequence: CASSLRGTNTGELFF. The CDR3, as DNA: TGTGCCAGCAGTTTGCGGGGAACGAACACCGGGGAGCTGTTTTTT.

The chain employs TRBV28 and TRBJ2-1; 7 bases are a match to TRBD2. This CDR3 comprises 17 residues. V shed 7 bases and J 4 bases; nucleotides not matched to a gene: 16. Germline V CDR1 and CDR2: MDHEN, SYDVKM. The CDR3 loop is CASTPSPGAGSYNEQFF. CDR3 DNA sequence: TGTGCCAGCACCCCCTCGCCGGGAGCGGGATCTTACAATGAGCAGTTCTTC. Supplemented by reference TRBV28 and TRBJ2-1, the full variable domain reads DVKVTQSSRYLVKRTGEKVFLECVQDMDHENMFWYRQDPGLGLRLIYFSYDVKMKEKGDIPEGYSVSREKKERFSLILESASTNQTSMYLCASTPSPGAGSYNEQFFGPGTRLTVL.

The rearrangement links TRBV11-2 to TRBJ1-2; 8 bases match TRBD1. J lost 1 base, V lost 5 bases, and 12 bases had no gene match. CDR1 is SGHAT, CDR2 FQNNGV, per germline. The CDR3 has 17 residues. For the CDR3, the DNA is TGTGCCAGCAGCCGTCTGATAGGACAGGGCCGTAACTATGGCTACACCTTC. Protein: CASSRLIGQGRNYGYTF.

This clone showed up just a few times. The chain links TRBV5-4 to TRBJ2-7; TRBD1 is a possible D gene (6 bases). Per the germline V gene, CDR1 is SGHNT and CDR2 is YYREEE (reference sequence). The CDR3 contains 15 residues. V was shortened by 1 base and J by 2 bases, with 13 bases between the two germline ends. CDR3 region: CASSLTTGTTYEQYF. CDR3 sequence (DNA): TGTGCCAGCAGCTTGACGACAGGTACCACCTACGAGCAGTACTTC.

This clone has only one observation. The chain uses TRBV27 and TRBJ1-6; 8 nucleotides align to TRBD1. The V and J ends lost 5 bases and 8 bases, in that order; junction bases with no gene match: 11. Germline loops: CDR1 MNHEY, CDR2 SMNVEV (reference sequence). This CDR3 region has 16 residues. CDR3 residues: CASSRGQGVWDSPLHF. For the CDR3, the DNA is TGTGCCAGCAGTCGCGGACAGGGAGTATGGGATTCACCCCTCCACTTT.

The chain recombines TRBV9 with TRBJ2-5, with TRBD2 identical over 8 bases. Unmatched junction bases numbered 13, after V lost 1 base and J lost 5 bases. Germline CDR1 SGDLS, CDR2 YYNGEE. The CDR3 covers 17 residues. This chain's CDR3 is CASSVRPSGSFMETQYF. CDR3 bases: TGTGCCAGCAGCGTACGCCCGAGCGGGAGTTTTATGGAGACCCAGTACTTC.

The genes are TRBV6-5 and TRBJ2-3; 9 bases are shared with TRBD2. Germline CDR1 and CDR2: MNHEY and SVGAGI. The CDR3 sequence is 15 residues long. With 6 bases clipped from V and 2 bases from J, the junction kept 6 bases outside the gene matches. As DNA, the CDR3 is TGTGCCAGCAGCGTAGCGGGAGCGAACACAGATACGCAGTATTTT. Translated, it gives CASSVAGANTDTQYF.

The genes are TRBV19 and TRBJ2-7; 10 bases are shared with TRBD2. This CDR3 has 16 amino acids. V lost 5 bases to trimming and J lost 3 bases; unmatched junction nucleotides: 10. Looked up from germline, CDR1 is LNHDA and CDR2 is SQIVND (reference sequence). The CDR3 reads CASSPERGGLSYEQYF. In nucleotides, the CDR3 is TGTGCCAGTAGTCCCGAGCGGGGGGGGCTCAGCTACGAGCAGTACTTC.

The genes are TRBV4-1 and TRBJ1-2, with D maybe TRBD1 (6 bases). From germline, CDR1 is MGHRA and CDR2 YSYEKL. Trimming stripped 6 bases from V and 1 base from J, with 15 bases between. The CDR3 is 15 residues long. This chain's CDR3 is CASRQGQRGNYGYTF. The CDR3 region has the DNA TGCGCCAGCAGACAGGGACAAAGGGGTAACTATGGCTACACCTTC.

The CDR3 here is CASSVAGLTYNEQFF. DNA of the CDR3: TGTGCCAGCAGTGTAGCGGGTTTAACCTACAATGAGCAGTTCTTC. The gene calls are TRBV6-2 or TRBV6-3 and TRBJ2-1, with TRBD2 matching over 7 bases. This CDR3 comprises 15 residues. The junction had 6 bases not matched to a gene; V was cut back by 5 bases and J by 2 bases. Germline V CDR1 and CDR2: MNHEY, SVGEGT.

V gene TRBV30 combines with J gene TRBJ2-6; 10 nucleotides align to TRBD1. Per germline, CDR1 GTSNPN and CDR2 SVGIG (reference sequence). The V and J ends lost 5 bases and 4 bases, in that order; junction bases with no gene match: 2. CDR3 length equals 14 residues. The CDR3 sequence: CAWGTGAGANVLTF. For the CDR3, the DNA is TGTGCCTGGGGGACAGGGGCAGGGGCCAACGTCCTGACTTTC.

This rearrangement joins TRBV28 to TRBJ2-1; possibly TRBD1 for D (5 bases). Trimming cost V 4 bases and J 7 bases, with 17 bases left between them. The CDR3 extends over 15 amino acids. Germline CDR1 and CDR2: MDHEN and SYDVKM. CDR3 region: CASSSAGSGVNEQFF. DNA of the CDR3: TGTGCCAGCAGTTCGGCAGGGTCGGGTGTAAATGAGCAGTTCTTC. Together with reference TRBV28 and TRBJ2-1, the CDR3 gives the full variable domain: DVKVTQSSRYLVKRTGEKVFLECVQDMDHENMFWYRQDPGLGLRLIYFSYDVKMKEKGDIPEGYSVSREKKERFSLILESASTNQTSMYLCASSSAGSGVNEQFFGPGTRLTVL.

This sequence joins TRBV5-8 and TRBJ2-1; 11 nucleotides agree with TRBD1. V gave up 4 bases and J gave up 4 bases; unmatched junction bases: 7. CDR1 is SGHTS, CDR2 YDEGEE, per germline. CDR3 size: 16 residues. This chain's CDR3 is CASSRRDRGRYNEQFF. CDR3 DNA sequence: TGTGCCAGCAGCCGCAGGGACAGGGGGAGATACAATGAGCAGTTCTTC.

The chain recombines TRBV11-2 with TRBJ2-7; perhaps TRBD1 as D (5 bases). Trimming pared 0 bases from V and 4 bases from J, leaving 16 bases between. The germline CDR1 and CDR2 sequences are SGHAT and FQNNGV. The CDR3 contains 16 residues. The CDR3 is CASSLDGAGFVYEQYF. The CDR3 DNA follows: TGTGCCAGCAGCTTAGATGGGGCCGGGTTCGTATACGAGCAGTACTTC.

This chain joins TRBV6-2 or TRBV6-3 and TRBJ1-5; D is possibly TRBD1 (5 bases). The V end lost 4 bases, the J end lost 6 bases, and 13 bases lay between the germline ends. Germline V gene sequence: CDR1 MNHEY, CDR2 SVGEGT. The CDR3 is 14 residues long. The CDR3 DNA reads as TGTGCCAGCAGTTCCCAGGGTCCGTCTCAGCCCCAGCATTTT. Translated: CASSSQGPSQPQHF.

J is TRBJ2-7 and V is TRBV6-5; a possible D gene is TRBD1 (5 bases). CDR3 size: 12 residues. Germline assignment: CDR1 MNHEY and CDR2 SVGAGI. The V and J ends lost 8 bases and 1 base respectively, with 9 bases between them. CDR3 protein: CASFDRSYEQYF. The CDR3 DNA sequence: TGTGCCAGCTTCGACAGATCCTACGAGCAGTACTTC.